What follows are 30 T cell receptor beta chains derived from one specimen sequenced in a study of cytomegalovirus exposure and HLA in healthy donors (dated by TCRdb to 2017 to 2019). The library was prepared using the immunoSEQ multiplex PCR assay. For the multiplex PCR, a mixture combining 60 forward primers for TCR Vbeta segments and 13 reverse primers for TCR Jbeta segments was used. TCRdb stores this immuneACCESS table with in-frame sequences only. Part of the clones is absent; in the studies checked, under half of the shortfall reflects unresolved V genes, and no reason is known for the rest. This sample comprises around 200,000 clones, less than 85% of them detected only once. The ten largest clones capture 4.5% to 5.5% of the sample. Sequenced sample: PBMCs. Receptor source: a man under 40 in good health and CMV-seropositive.

The chain links TRBV27 to TRBJ2-3, with a possible D match to TRBD1 (6 bases). Germline V gene data show CDR1 as MNHEY and CDR2 as SMNVEV (reference sequence). Trimming removed 3 bases at V and 5 bases at J, with 9 bases between. This CDR3 spans 13 amino acids. The CDR3: CASSLGAGDTQYF. The DNA of the CDR3 is TGTGCCAGCAGTTTGGGGGCGGGAGATACGCAGTATTTT.

This chain joins TRBV29-1 and TRBJ1-1; D is ambiguous. Trimming pared 6 bases from V and 5 bases from J, leaving 13 bases between. The CDR3 extends over 12 amino acids. The germline CDR1 and CDR2 sequences are SQVTM and ANQGSEA. The CDR3, as DNA: TGCAGCGTCCTGGCCTTGTCTACTGAAGCTTTCTTT. Translated, it gives CSVLALSTEAFF.

This chain links TRBV15 with TRBJ1-4; D is ambiguous. Germline CDR1 LNHNV, CDR2 YYDKDF (reference sequence). This CDR3 comprises 16 residues. The germline V and J ends were trimmed by 0 bases and 5 bases, with 13 bases remaining between them. CDR3 nucleotides: TGTGCCACCAGCAGAGATGCCACAGCTAGCAATGAAAAACTGTTTTTT. The encoded protein is CATSRDATASNEKLFF.

This clone has more than one count but fewer than ten. The V gene is TRBV27, the J gene TRBJ1-2, with a possible D match to TRBD1 (5 bases). V was cut by 6 bases and J by 3 bases, with 11 bases left in between. This CDR3 region has 13 residues. Germline lookup yields CDR1 MNHEY and CDR2 SMNVEV (reference sequence). The CDR3 spells CASSIDSYYGYTF. As DNA, the CDR3 is TGTGCCAGCAGCATAGACAGCTACTATGGCTACACCTTC.

This clone was seen only a few times. The gene calls are TRBV2 and TRBJ1-5; 8 bases fit TRBD1. Losses at the gene ends were 4 bases for V and 4 bases for J; bases not matched to a gene: 6. Germline assignment: CDR1 SNHLY and CDR2 FYNNEI. CDR3 length: 15 residues. CDR3 nucleotides: TGTGCCAGCAGTGCAGACAGGGGCCCAAATCAGCCCCAGCATTTT. It yields the protein CASSADRGPNQPQHF.

DNA of the CDR3: TGTGCCATCAGTGTAGGGGGCTCCTACAATGAGCAGTTCTTC. It specifies CAISVGGSYNEQFF. This rearrangement joins TRBV10-3 to TRBJ2-1, with D possibly matching TRBD1 (6 bases). The CDR3 sequence is 14 residues long. The germline V gene encodes CDR1 ENHRY and CDR2 SYGVKD. Deletions cut 4 bases from V and 0 bases from J, with 7 bases between.

This chain joins TRBV5-6 and TRBJ1-2, with 11 bases identical to TRBD1. The V and J ends lost 4 bases and 4 bases, in that order; junction bases with no gene match: 6. Germline assignment: CDR1 SGHDT and CDR2 YYEEEE. The CDR3 spans 15 residues. The CDR3 protein is CASSTDRGLGYGYTF. For the CDR3, the DNA is TGTGCCAGCAGCACGGACAGGGGGCTTGGCTATGGCTACACCTTC.

The chain carries TRBV4-3 and TRBJ2-5; maybe TRBD1 (5 bases). The end of the DNA fits TRBJ2-7 better, so the J call may be wrong. Germline-derived CDR1 and CDR2 are LGHNA and YSLEER. The CDR3 length is 15 residues. CDR3 protein: CASSQDQGVGYEQYF. DNA for the CDR3: TGCGCCAGCAGCCAAGATCAAGGGGTAGGGTACGAGCAGTACTTC.

The chain combines TRBV13 with TRBJ2-7; possible D gene TRBD2, 5 bases. The V and J ends lost 4 bases and 2 bases respectively, with 18 bases between them. This CDR3 spans 16 amino acids. Germline-derived CDR1 and CDR2 are PRHDT and FYEKMQ (reference sequence). The CDR3 DNA sequence: TGTGCCAGCAGCTCATCCCTTATAGAGGGTGCCTACGAGCAGTACTTC. Its protein is CASSSSLIEGAYEQYF.

The table lists this clone with a few counts. V gene TRBV7-6 combines with J gene TRBJ2-5; 7 bases fit TRBD1. The CDR3 consists of 15 residues. Germline CDR1 and CDR2: SGHVS and FNYEAQ. J was trimmed by 4 bases and V by 5 bases; bases with no gene match: 10. The CDR3 spells CASSPRQGQGETQYF. DNA for the CDR3: TGTGCCAGCAGCCCGAGACAGGGTCAGGGAGAGACCCAGTACTTC.

The chain's CDR3 is CASSPSLAGRTDTQYF. As DNA, the CDR3 is TGTGCCAGCAGCCCCTCCCTAGCGGGGCGCACAGATACGCAGTATTTT. This sequence joins TRBV2 and TRBJ2-3; TRBD2 matches 9 bases. J lost 1 base, V lost 6 bases, and 8 bases had no gene match. The CDR3 spans 16 residues. Per germline, CDR1 SNHLY and CDR2 FYNNEI. Full variable domain (remainder filled in from reference TRBV2 and TRBJ2-3): EPEVTQTPSHQVTQMGQEVILRCVPISNHLYFYWYRQILGQKVEFLVSFYNNEISEKSEIFDDQFSVERPDGSNFTLKIRSTKLEDSAMYFCASSPSLAGRTDTQYFGPGTRLTVL.

This clone has more than one count but fewer than ten. The chain has TRBV30 and TRBJ2-5, with D uncertain. Germline CDR1 GTSNPN, CDR2 SVGIG (reference sequence). This CDR3 spans 16 amino acids. Trimming cost V 3 bases and J 2 bases, with 19 bases left between them. CDR3 sequence: CAWSELGLRRQETQYF. The CDR3 nucleotides read TGTGCCTGGAGCGAACTTGGGCTTCGGCGTCAAGAGACCCAGTACTTC.

The chain couples TRBV9 to TRBJ2-3, with 13 bases matching TRBD2. V was pared by 4 bases and J by 2 bases, with 7 bases of the junction left unmatched. This CDR3 is built from 17 residues. Germline CDR1 is SGDLS and CDR2 is YYNGEE. CDR3 loop: CASSPRTSGGDTDTQYF. The CDR3 DNA is TGTGCCAGCAGCCCCAGGACTAGCGGGGGAGACACAGATACGCAGTATTTT.

The J gene is TRBJ1-1, the V gene TRBV11-2; no definite D call. Trimming took off 4 bases at V and 2 bases at J, with 17 bases between the two ends. This CDR3 is 16 amino acids long. Germline values: CDR1 SGHAT, CDR2 FQNNGV. The CDR3 nucleotides read TGTGCCAGCAGCTCTGACCCCTCGGGGTCTAACACTGAAGCTTTCTTT. Protein sequence: CASSSDPSGSNTEAFF. Full variable domain (remainder filled in from reference TRBV11-2 and TRBJ1-1): EAGVAQSPRYKIIEKRQSVAFWCNPISGHATLYWYQQILGQGPKLLIQFQNNGVVDDSQLPKDRFSAERLKGVDSTLKIQPAKLEDSAVYLCASSSDPSGSNTEAFFGQGTRLTVV.

This chain links TRBV30 with TRBJ2-5, with 9 positions matching TRBD1. Germline lookup yields CDR1 GTSNPN and CDR2 SVGIG (reference sequence). The CDR3 runs 12 residues. V shed 4 bases and J 4 bases; nucleotides not matched to a gene: 1. The DNA for the CDR3 is TGTGCCTGGATGGACAGGGGAGAGACCCAGTACTTC. This translates into CAWMDRGETQYF. Using reference TRBV30 and TRBJ2-5 for the parts outside the CDR3, the full variable domain is SQTIHQWPATLVQPVGSPLSLECTVEGTSNPNLYWYRQAAGRGLQLLFYSVGIGQISSEVPQNLSASRPQDRQFILSSKKLLLSDSGFYLCAWMDRGETQYFGPGTRLLVL.

This clone has only a few counts. The chain combines TRBV10-3 with TRBJ1-3, with D possibly TRBD1 on 5 matching bases. This CDR3 contains 13 residues. CDR1 is ENHRY and CDR2 is SYGVKD in the germline V gene. V lost 5 bases to trimming and J lost 4 bases, with 9 bases between them. The CDR3 DNA is TGTGCCATCAGTCCGGGGGAAGGAAACACCATATATTTT. Translating it yields CAISPGEGNTIYF.

The chain employs TRBV9 and TRBJ2-7, with D maybe TRBD1 (6 bases). The V and J ends lost 0 bases and 0 bases respectively, with 7 bases between them. The germline V gene encodes CDR1 SGDLS and CDR2 YYNGEE. CDR3 length equals 14 residues. The CDR3 DNA sequence: TGTGCCAGCAGCGTAGAGGGGGACTCCTACGAGCAGTACTTC. The encoded protein is CASSVEGDSYEQYF.

This clone has only a few counts. V is TRBV30 and J is TRBJ2-7, with 9 bases aligning to TRBD1. The CDR3 is 12 residues long. The J segment lost 3 bases and the V segment lost 6 bases, leaving 3 bases of the junction unmatched. CDR1 and CDR2 (germline): GTSNPN, SVGIG (reference sequence). The CDR3 region has the DNA TGTGCCTGCGGACAGGGGTACTACGAGCAGTACTTC. It yields the protein CACGQGYYEQYF.

The rearrangement links TRBV28 to TRBJ1-5; the D gene is possibly TRBD1 (5 bases). Trimming left V 2 bases short and J 7 bases short, with 18 bases between. The CDR3 has 16 amino acids. CDR1 MDHEN and CDR2 SYDVKM come from the germline V gene. The CDR3 is CASSLMAGMLGQPQHF. In DNA, the CDR3 is TGTGCCAGCAGTTTAATGGCAGGGATGCTGGGGCAGCCCCAGCATTTT.

Here the CDR3 reads CASSLRVEGPYEQYF. The CDR3, as DNA: TGTGCCAGCAGTTTACGGGTGGAGGGACCCTACGAGCAGTACTTC. This rearrangement joins TRBV27 to TRBJ2-7; a weak D match, TRBD2 (6 bases). The CDR3 contains 15 residues. From germline, CDR1 is MNHEY and CDR2 SMNVEV (reference sequence). Trimming took off 2 bases at V and 2 bases at J, with 13 bases between the two ends.

The chain links TRBV19 to TRBJ1-1; D possibly corresponds to TRBD1 (6 bases). Trimming took off 5 bases at V and 4 bases at J, with 17 bases between the two ends. The CDR3 spans 15 residues. CDR1 and CDR2 (germline): LNHDA, SQIVND (reference sequence). CDR3 bases: TGTGCCAGTAGTGTAGTGCAGGGGAAGGGCACTGAAGCTTTCTTT. Translation gives CASSVVQGKGTEAFF.

The chain has TRBV18 and TRBJ2-7; TRBD1 aligns across 7 bases. From germline, CDR1 is KGHSH and CDR2 LQKENI. The CDR3 runs to 17 residues. V shed 0 bases, J shed 5 bases, and the junction held 13 bases outside the gene matches. CDR3 nucleotide sequence: TGTGCCAGCTCACCACCGGGGACAGCTGGATGGTCCCACGAGCAGTACTTC. Its translation is CASSPPGTAGWSHEQYF.

This clone was counted a single time. The chain recombines TRBV28 with TRBJ2-2; TRBD2 is a possible D gene (6 bases). The V and J ends lost 3 bases and 5 bases respectively, with 13 bases between them. Germline V lookup: CDR1 MDHEN, CDR2 SYDVKM. CDR3 length equals 15 residues. The CDR3 protein is CASSLGSGGTGELFF. CDR3 bases: TGTGCCAGCAGTTTGGGGAGTGGAGGGACCGGGGAGCTGTTTTTT. The full variable domain, completed using reference TRBV28 and TRBJ2-2, is DVKVTQSSRYLVKRTGEKVFLECVQDMDHENMFWYRQDPGLGLRLIYFSYDVKMKEKGDIPEGYSVSREKKERFSLILESASTNQTSMYLCASSLGSGGTGELFFGEGSRLTVL.

This chain joins TRBV27 and TRBJ1-2, with D perhaps matching TRBD1 (6 bases). Germline V CDR1 and CDR2: MNHEY, SMNVEV (reference sequence). There are 14 residues in the CDR3. V was clipped by 5 bases and J by 8 bases, with 18 bases between them. The CDR3 sequence is CASSPRGGAGGYTF. The CDR3 region has the DNA TGTGCCAGCAGTCCGCGAGGGGGGGCGGGCGGCTACACCTTC.

The genes are TRBV5-1 and TRBJ2-2; 9 bases are shared with TRBD2. In germline, CDR1 is SGHRS, CDR2 YFSETQ. The CDR3 sequence is 13 residues long. Germline trimming cut 3 bases from V and 7 bases from J; bases unmatched to any gene: 1. CDR3 in DNA: TGCGCCAGCAGCTCGACTAGCGGCGGGGAGCTGTTTTTT. This encodes CASSSTSGGELFF.

As concerns this clone: One end of the junction fails to match germline, which may point to a read error. This chain links TRBV10-2 with TRBJ2-7; D is possibly TRBD2 (7 bases). From germline, CDR1 is WSHSY and CDR2 SAAADI. This CDR3 contains 15 residues. CDR3 nucleotides: TGCGCCAGCAGTGAGGGCGGGGGCGCATCCTACGGGCAGTACTTC. This translates into CASSEGGGASYGQYF.

J is TRBJ1-2 and V is TRBV7-8, with a tentative D call TRBD1 (6 bases). The germline CDR1 and CDR2 sequences are SGHVS and FQNEAQ. The CDR3 has 15 residues. Trimming shortened V by 5 bases and J by 1 base, and 14 bases separated the two germline ends. The CDR3 DNA follows: TGTGCCAGCAGCCCCAGGGACACCATTAACTATGGCTACACCTTC. Its protein product is CASSPRDTINYGYTF.

This clone was seen a handful of times. The genes are TRBV30 and TRBJ2-3, with 11 bases aligning to TRBD2. CDR1 and CDR2 (germline): GTSNPN, SVGIG (reference sequence). V was pared by 3 bases and J by 1 base, with 3 bases of the junction left unmatched. The CDR3 is made up of 15 amino acids. The CDR3 spells CAWSLGLAGTDTQYF. CDR3 coding DNA: TGTGCCTGGAGCCTGGGACTAGCGGGCACAGATACGCAGTATTTT.

This chain joins TRBV13 and TRBJ2-1; D gene ambiguous. The CDR3 runs 17 residues. V was trimmed by 5 bases and J by 2 bases, leaving 19 bases between them. CDR1 is PRHDT, CDR2 FYEKMQ, per germline (reference sequence). The CDR3, as DNA: TGTGCCAGCAGCACACCCGCCGACCTGGGCGCCTACAATGAGCAGTTCTTC. It encodes CASSTPADLGAYNEQFF.

This clone appeared once. The CDR3 region has the DNA TGTGCCAGCAGTTTATCCGGGTTCTCTGGAAACACCATATATTTT. It specifies CASSLSGFSGNTIYF. V gene TRBV27 combines with J gene TRBJ1-3; D is undetermined. The CDR3 extends over 15 amino acids. Trimming pared 0 bases from V and 0 bases from J, leaving 6 bases between. CDR1 and CDR2 from the germline V gene are MNHEY and SMNVEV (reference sequence).